These 15 T cell receptor beta chains were sequenced from one sample in a study of T cell responses to AZD1222 COVID-19 vaccine. Sequencing was performed with immunoSEQ multiplex PCR; in TCRdb, only in-frame clones are kept and a portion is missing. The sample has around 170,000 clones; about nine tenths are singletons. The sample was peripheral blood, taken on day 0 of AZD1222 vaccination. These TCRs come from an adult in good health.

In DNA form, the CDR3 reads TGTGCAAGTCGAAGGCGGGGGTTCACTGAAGCTTTCTTT. Amino acids: CASRRRGFTEAFF. This sequence joins TRBV12-2 and TRBJ1-1. TRBV12-2 is marked as a pseudogene. The CDR3 totals 13 residues.

CDR3 nucleotides: TGTGCCAGCAGCGTAGGAAGTAGCCGGAATGAGCAGTTCTTC. This gives the protein CASSVGSSRNEQFF. The chain recombines TRBV9 with TRBJ2-1; D unresolved. The germline CDR1 and CDR2 sequences are SGDLS and YYNGEE. The CDR3 extends over 14 amino acids. Trimming cost V 0 bases and J 7 bases, with 11 bases left between them.

The chain uses TRBV6-2 or TRBV6-3 and TRBJ1-5, with D hard to call. Germline values: CDR1 MNHEY, CDR2 SVGEGT. The CDR3 sequence is 16 residues long. Trimming took 2 bases from V and 4 from J, leaving 15 bases between them. As DNA, the CDR3 is TGTGCCAGCAGTTACGAGAGTCCGCTCAGGAATCAGCCCCAGCATTTT. Its protein is CASSYESPLRNQPQHF.

The chain recombines TRBV7-2 with TRBJ1-1; D is unresolved. V shed 3 bases and J shed 2 bases, with 13 bases lying between them. Per germline, CDR1 SGHTA and CDR2 FQGNSA. This CDR3 is 15 amino acids long. CDR3 in amino acids: CASSFTGRVNTEAFF. The CDR3 bases are TGTGCCAGCAGCTTCACGGGCCGGGTAAACACTGAAGCTTTCTTT.

This chain connects TRBV7-9 to TRBJ2-5; no firm D call. The CDR3 runs 10 residues. Trimming left V 7 bases short and J 6 bases short, with 6 bases between. The germline V gene has CDR1 SEHNR and CDR2 FQNEAQ (reference sequence). This CDR3 reads CASTGKTQYF. CDR3 in DNA: TGTGCCAGCACCGGAAAGACCCAGTACTTC. Drawing the rest from reference TRBV7-9 and TRBJ2-5, the complete variable domain is DTGVSQNPRHKITKRGQNVTFRCDPISEHNRLYWYRQTLGQGPEFLTYFQNEAQLEKSRLLSDRFSAERPKGSFSTLEIQRTEQGDSAMYLCASTGKTQYFGPGTRLLVL.

The chain links TRBV28 to TRBJ1-5; maybe TRBD1 (5 bases). Trimming took off 2 bases at V and 5 bases at J, with 19 bases between the two ends. Germline V lookup: CDR1 MDHEN, CDR2 SYDVKM. This CDR3 has 17 amino acids. CDR3 amino acids: CASSLGATSRADQPQHF. Here the CDR3 DNA reads TGTGCCAGCAGTTTAGGGGCGACCAGCCGGGCCGATCAGCCCCAGCATTTT.

The V and J genes are TRBV5-5 and TRBJ1-2, with D unclear. Germline V gene lookup returns CDR1 SGHKS and CDR2 YYEKEE (reference sequence). The V gene lost 0 bases and the J gene lost 5 bases, with 14 bases spanning the gap. This CDR3 region has 15 residues. CDR3 residues: CASSLAQIDRYGYTF. CDR3 DNA sequence: TGTGCCAGCAGCTTGGCGCAGATAGATAGATATGGCTACACCTTC.

The chain combines TRBV10-2 with TRBJ2-1; D gene uncertain. CDR3 length equals 14 residues. Trimming left V 2 bases short and J 3 bases short, with 8 bases between. Germline lookup yields CDR1 WSHSY and CDR2 SAAADI. CDR3 in DNA: TGCGCCAGCAGTGAGAAGGCAGTCTACAATGAGCAGTTCTTC. Protein product: CASSEKAVYNEQFF.

This chain joins TRBV28 and TRBJ1-4; TRBD1 aligns across 7 bases. Trimming took 0 bases from V and 7 from J; bases not matched to a gene: 5. CDR3 length: 15 residues. Looked up from germline, CDR1 is MDHEN and CDR2 is SYDVKM. The chain's CDR3 is CASSLWQGVGEKLFF. For the CDR3, the DNA is TGTGCCAGCAGTTTATGGCAGGGGGTCGGTGAAAAACTGTTTTTT. Variable domain in full (rest from reference TRBV28 and TRBJ1-4): DVKVTQSSRYLVKRTGEKVFLECVQDMDHENMFWYRQDPGLGLRLIYFSYDVKMKEKGDIPEGYSVSREKKERFSLILESASTNQTSMYLCASSLWQGVGEKLFFGSGTQLSVL.

V gene TRBV7-2 combines with J gene TRBJ1-1; D remains unclear. From germline, CDR1 is SGHTA and CDR2 FQGNSA. This CDR3 contains 15 residues. Trimming cost V 1 base and J 4 bases, with 13 bases left between them. CDR3 residues: CASSLEVGWATEAFF. CDR3 DNA: TGTGCCAGCAGCTTAGAAGTGGGTTGGGCCACTGAAGCTTTCTTT.

The V call is TRBV7-3, the J call TRBJ1-2, with TRBD1 as a possible D gene (6 bases). The CDR3 consists of 16 residues. Trimming took off 2 bases at V and 4 bases at J, with 17 bases between the two ends. The germline V gene encodes CDR1 SGHTA and CDR2 FQGTGA. CDR3 coding DNA: TGTGCCAGCAGCTTATCTGCAGGGGCCGATTCCTATGGCTACACCTTC. It encodes CASSLSAGADSYGYTF. Full variable domain (missing parts from reference TRBV7-3 and TRBJ1-2): GAGVSQTPSNKVTEKGKYVELRCDPISGHTALYWYRQSLGQGPEFLIYFQGTGAADDSGLPNDRFFAVRPEGSVSTLKIQRTERGDSAVYLCASSLSAGADSYGYTFGSGTRLTVV.

This clone showed up just once. The chain is built from TRBV29-1 and TRBJ2-3; no clear D gene. The V gene lost 4 bases and the J gene lost 1 base, with 6 bases spanning the gap. Germline CDR1 SQVTM, CDR2 ANQGSEA. The CDR3 loop spans 12 amino acids. The CDR3 bases are TGCAGCGTTGCAAAAGGCACAGATACGCAGTATTTT. Translation: CSVAKGTDTQYF.

The chain has TRBV28 and TRBJ2-5, with D unresolved. The ends were cut back, 3 bases at V and 5 bases at J, with 7 bases in the middle. This CDR3 is 12 amino acids long. Germline CDR1 is MDHEN and CDR2 is SYDVKM. The CDR3: CASSFGIETQYF. CDR3 nucleotides: TGTGCCAGCAGTTTTGGGATTGAGACCCAGTACTTC.

This clone was observed a handful of times. This chain links TRBV4-1 with TRBJ1-2; TRBD1 aligns across 8 bases. Germline V gives CDR1 MGHRA, CDR2 YSYEKL. The CDR3 sequence is 14 residues long. Trimming at V came to 4 bases and at J to 8 bases, leaving 9 bases not matched to a gene. CDR3 coding DNA: TGCGCCAGCAGCCCCGGACAGGGATGGGAAGGCTACACCTTC. Translated: CASSPGQGWEGYTF.

The rearrangement joins TRBV5-6 to TRBJ2-3; TRBD1 agrees at 7 bases. The V segment lost 0 bases and the J segment 5 bases; nucleotides outside the gene matches: 9. The CDR3 totals 16 residues. CDR1 is SGHDT and CDR2 is YYEEEE in the germline V gene. The CDR3 DNA is TGTGCCAGCAGCTTGGGGGTGACAGGGCATGGAGATACGCAGTATTTT. This encodes CASSLGVTGHGDTQYF.